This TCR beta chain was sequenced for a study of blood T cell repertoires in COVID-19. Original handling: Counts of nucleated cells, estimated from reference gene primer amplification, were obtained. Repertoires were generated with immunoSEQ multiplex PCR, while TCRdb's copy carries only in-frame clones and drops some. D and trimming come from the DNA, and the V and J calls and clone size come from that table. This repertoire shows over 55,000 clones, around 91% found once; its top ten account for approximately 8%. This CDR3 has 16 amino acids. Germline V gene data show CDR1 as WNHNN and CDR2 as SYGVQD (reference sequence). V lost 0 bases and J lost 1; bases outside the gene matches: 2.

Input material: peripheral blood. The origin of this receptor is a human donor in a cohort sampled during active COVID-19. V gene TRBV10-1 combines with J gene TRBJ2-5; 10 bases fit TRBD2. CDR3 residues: CASSESSGGSQETQYF. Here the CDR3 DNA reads TGCGCCAGCAGTGAGTCTAGCGGGGGGTCCCAAGAGACCCAGTACTTC.